The sequence of this TCR beta chain was determined in a study of blood T cells in healthy people across ages. General observations from the study: Unsorted PBMCs prevented conclusive naive versus antigen-experienced comparison. Changes in expanded clonotypes were possibly confounded, as the CMV status of donors was unknown.

Next came a second PCR, run for roughly 6 to 11 cycles, which used a sample-barcoded 5' primer along with a J-beta primer mix. TCRdb reprocessed the 5' RACE reads with MiXCR, giving one entry per CDR3 protein. Among hundreds of thousands of distinct CDR3 sequences listed, more than 25% were seen once. Of note for this clonotype: What it binds is not known.

CDR3 length equals 17 residues. V was clipped by 5 bases and J by 4 bases; unmatched bases: 12. The TCR comes from a woman at least 80 years old in good health. The V call is TRBV12-3 or TRBV12-4, the J call TRBJ1-2, with 11 bases fitting TRBD1. Input material: blood. CDR3 protein: CASSPRDRGFDGYGYTF. DNA for the CDR3: TGTGCCAGCAGTCCCCGGGACAGGGGGTTCGACGGCTATGGCTACACCTTC.